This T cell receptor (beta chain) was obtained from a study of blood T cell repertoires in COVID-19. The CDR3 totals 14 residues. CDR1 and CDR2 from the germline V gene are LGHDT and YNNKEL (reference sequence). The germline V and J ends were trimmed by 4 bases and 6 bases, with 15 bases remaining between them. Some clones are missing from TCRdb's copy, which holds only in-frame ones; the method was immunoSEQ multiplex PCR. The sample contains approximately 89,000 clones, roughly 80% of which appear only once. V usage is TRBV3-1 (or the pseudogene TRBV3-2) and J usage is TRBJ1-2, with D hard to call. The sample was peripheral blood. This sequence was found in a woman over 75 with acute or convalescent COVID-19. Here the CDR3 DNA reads TGTGCCAGCAGCCGCCACCAGGTGTCTAATGGCTACACCTTC. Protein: CASSRHQVSNGYTF.